This T cell receptor (beta chain) came from a study of T-cell reconstitution after alpha-beta-depleted transplantation in children. Germline assignment: CDR1 LNHNV and CDR2 YYDKDF (reference sequence). V lost 0 bases, J lost 5 bases, and 8 bases stayed unmatched. The CDR3 has 16 residues. Using unique molecular identifiers, the investigators prepared the TCRbeta library. TCRdb called the PCR reads again in MiXCR, with one record for every CDR3 protein. This table has around 600,000 distinct CDR3 sequences, under 30% appearing once. Overall study findings and caveats: TCRbeta diversity was high at day 60 in some patients (a result of surviving recipient T cells and thymic progenitors). It was newly produced T cells that mostly accounted for T-cell counts and diversity one year after transplant. As was reported, about two months after transplant, alpha-beta T cells came from several hundred expanded graft clones.

On this clonotype itself: Its antigen is undetermined.

Source: PBMCs, mostly from graft donor cells, taken 360 days after TCRalphabeta/CD19-depleted stem cell transplant. The chain links TRBV15 to TRBJ2-7; the match to TRBD1 covers 9 bases. This receptor was obtained from a boy under two years old who had a stem cell transplant for acute myeloid leukemia, so the T cells may come from the graft donor. CDR3 coding DNA: TGTGCCACCAGCAGAGAACCGGGACAGGGAAACGACGAGCAGTACTTC. Protein product: CATSREPGQGNDEQYF.